This T cell receptor beta chain was sequenced during a study of blood T cell repertoires in COVID-19. Across the study: COVID-19 samples, acute and convalescent, were from the United States, Italy and Spain. Sources were T cells, B-cell-depleted T cells, or PBMCs; the material itself was cDNA or gDNA.

Authors' processing steps: Nucleated cell counts were estimated from reference gene primer amplification. Some clones are missing from TCRdb's copy, which holds only in-frame ones; the method was immunoSEQ multiplex PCR. That table is the source of V, J and clone size, and D and trimming were worked out from the DNA. The sample records about 60,000 clones, about 78% being singletons. The germline V and J ends were trimmed by 5 bases and 6 bases, with 13 bases remaining between them. The germline V gene has CDR1 SGHAT and CDR2 FQNNGV. The length of the CDR3 is 14 residues. The clonotype originates from an elderly man with acute or convalescent COVID-19. V and J are TRBV11-2 and TRBJ2-2, with D possibly matching TRBD2 (6 bases). The specimen sequenced was peripheral blood. CDR3 in amino acids: CASSQGLAPGELFF. CDR3 coding DNA: TGTGCCAGCAGCCAGGGACTTGCGCCCGGGGAGCTGTTTTTT.